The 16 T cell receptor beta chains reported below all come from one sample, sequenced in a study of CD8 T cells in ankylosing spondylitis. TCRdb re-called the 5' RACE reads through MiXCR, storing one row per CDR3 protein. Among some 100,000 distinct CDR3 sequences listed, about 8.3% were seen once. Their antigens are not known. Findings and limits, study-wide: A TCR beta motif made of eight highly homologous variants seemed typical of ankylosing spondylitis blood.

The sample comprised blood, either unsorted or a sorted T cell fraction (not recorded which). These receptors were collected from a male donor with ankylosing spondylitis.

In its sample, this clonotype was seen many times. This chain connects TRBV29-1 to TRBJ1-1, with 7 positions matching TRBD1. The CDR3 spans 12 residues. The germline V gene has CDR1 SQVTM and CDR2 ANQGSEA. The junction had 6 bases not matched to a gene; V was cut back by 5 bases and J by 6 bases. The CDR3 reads CSVNRGTAEAFF. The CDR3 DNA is TGCAGCGTTAACAGGGGAACGGCTGAAGCTTTCTTT. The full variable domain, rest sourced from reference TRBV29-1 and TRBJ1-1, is SAVISQKPSRDICQRGTSLTIQCQVDSQVTMMFWYRQQPGQSLTLIATANQGSEATYESGFVIDKFPISRPNLTFSTLTVSNMSPEDSSIYLCSVNRGTAEAFFGQGTRLTVV.

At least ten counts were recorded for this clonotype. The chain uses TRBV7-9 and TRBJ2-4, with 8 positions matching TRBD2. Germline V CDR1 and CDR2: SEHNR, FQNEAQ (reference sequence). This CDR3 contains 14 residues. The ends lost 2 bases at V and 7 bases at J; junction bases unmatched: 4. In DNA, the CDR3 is TGTGCCAGCAGCTTAACCGGGAGGGCTAACATTCAGTACTTC. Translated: CASSLTGRANIQYF.

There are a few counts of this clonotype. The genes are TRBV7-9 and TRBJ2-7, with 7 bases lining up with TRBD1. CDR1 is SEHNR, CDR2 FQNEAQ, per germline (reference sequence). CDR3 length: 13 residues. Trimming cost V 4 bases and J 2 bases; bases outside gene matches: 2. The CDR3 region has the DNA TGTGCCAGCAGCTCAACAGGGGCCTACGAGCAGTACTTC. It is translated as CASSSTGAYEQYF. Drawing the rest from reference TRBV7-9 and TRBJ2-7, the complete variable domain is DTGVSQNPRHKITKRGQNVTFRCDPISEHNRLYWYRQTLGQGPEFLTYFQNEAQLEKSRLLSDRFSAERPKGSFSTLEIQRTEQGDSAMYLCASSSTGAYEQYFGPGTRLTVT.

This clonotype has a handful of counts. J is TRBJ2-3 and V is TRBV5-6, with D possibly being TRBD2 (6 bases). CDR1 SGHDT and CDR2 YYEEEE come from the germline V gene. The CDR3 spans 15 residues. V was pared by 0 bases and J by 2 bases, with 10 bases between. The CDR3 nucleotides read TGTGCCAGCAGCTTGGACCTAGCGAACACAGATACGCAGTATTTT. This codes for CASSLDLANTDTQYF. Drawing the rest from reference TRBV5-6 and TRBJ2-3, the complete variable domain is DAGVTQSPTHLIKTRGQQVTLRCSPKSGHDTVSWYQQALGQGPQFIFQYYEEEERQRGNFPDRFSGHQFPNYSSELNVNALLLGDSALYLCASSLDLANTDTQYFGPGTRLTVL.

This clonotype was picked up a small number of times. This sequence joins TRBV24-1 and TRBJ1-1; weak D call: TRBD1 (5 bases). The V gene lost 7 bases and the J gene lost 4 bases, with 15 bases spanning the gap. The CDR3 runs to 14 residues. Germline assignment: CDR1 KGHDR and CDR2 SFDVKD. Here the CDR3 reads CATRNSAGGTEAFF. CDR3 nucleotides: TGTGCCACCAGGAACTCCGCCGGGGGCACTGAAGCTTTCTTT.

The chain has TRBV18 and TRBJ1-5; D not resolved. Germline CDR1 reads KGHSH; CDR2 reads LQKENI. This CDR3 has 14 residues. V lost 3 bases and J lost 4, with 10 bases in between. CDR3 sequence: CASSPGQANQPQHF. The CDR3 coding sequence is TGTGCCAGCTCACCTGGTCAGGCTAATCAGCCCCAGCATTTT. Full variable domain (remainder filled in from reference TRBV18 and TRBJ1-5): NAGVMQNPRHLVRRRGQEARLRCSPMKGHSHVYWYRQLPEEGLKFMVYLQKENIIDESGMPKERFSAEFPKEGPSILRIQQVVRGDSAAYFCASSPGQANQPQHFGDGTRLSIL.

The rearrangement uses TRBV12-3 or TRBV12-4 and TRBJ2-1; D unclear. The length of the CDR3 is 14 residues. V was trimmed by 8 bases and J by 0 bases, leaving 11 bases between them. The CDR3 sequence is CASVRPSSYNEQFF. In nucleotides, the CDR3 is TGTGCCAGCGTCAGGCCGAGCTCCTACAATGAGCAGTTCTTC.

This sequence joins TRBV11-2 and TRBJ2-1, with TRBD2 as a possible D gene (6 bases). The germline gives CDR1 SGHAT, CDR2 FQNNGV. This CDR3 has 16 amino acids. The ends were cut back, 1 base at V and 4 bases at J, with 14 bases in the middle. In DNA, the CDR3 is TGTGCCAGCAGCTTAGGGTTCGCGGGGTCGTACAATGAGCAGTTCTTC. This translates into CASSLGFAGSYNEQFF.

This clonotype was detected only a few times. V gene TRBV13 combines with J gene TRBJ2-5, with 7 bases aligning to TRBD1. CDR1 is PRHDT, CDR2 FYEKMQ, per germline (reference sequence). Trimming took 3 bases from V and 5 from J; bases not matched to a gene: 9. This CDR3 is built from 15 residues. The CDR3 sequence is CASSFRQGLLETQYF. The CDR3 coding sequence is TGTGCCAGCAGCTTCAGACAGGGCTTGCTTGAGACCCAGTACTTC.

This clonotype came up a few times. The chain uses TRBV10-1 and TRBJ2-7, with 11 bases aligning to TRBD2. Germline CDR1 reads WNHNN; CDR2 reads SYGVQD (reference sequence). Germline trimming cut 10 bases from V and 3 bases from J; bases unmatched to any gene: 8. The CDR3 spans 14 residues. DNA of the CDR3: TGCGCCACCCCGGAGGGGACTAGCGGCTACGAGCAGTACGTC. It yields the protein CATPEGTSGYEQYV.

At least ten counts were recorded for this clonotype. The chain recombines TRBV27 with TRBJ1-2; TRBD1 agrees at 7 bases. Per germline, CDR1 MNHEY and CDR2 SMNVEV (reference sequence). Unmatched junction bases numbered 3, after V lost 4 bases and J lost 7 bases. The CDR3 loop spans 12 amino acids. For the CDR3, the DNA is TGTGCCAGCAGTTCGTACAGGGGTGGCTACACCTTC. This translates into CASSSYRGGYTF.

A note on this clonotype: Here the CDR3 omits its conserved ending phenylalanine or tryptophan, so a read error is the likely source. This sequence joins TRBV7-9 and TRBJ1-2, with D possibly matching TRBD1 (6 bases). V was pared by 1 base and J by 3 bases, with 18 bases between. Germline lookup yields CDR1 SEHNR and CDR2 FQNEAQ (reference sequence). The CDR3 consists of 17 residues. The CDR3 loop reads CASSLGGPISGDYGYTY. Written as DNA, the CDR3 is TGTGCCAGCAGCTTAGGGGGACCCATCTCAGGGGACTATGGCTACACCTAC.

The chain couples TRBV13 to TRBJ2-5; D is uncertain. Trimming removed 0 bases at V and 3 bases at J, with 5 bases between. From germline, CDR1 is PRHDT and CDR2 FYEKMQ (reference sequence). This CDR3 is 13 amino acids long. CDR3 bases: TGTGCCAGCAGCTTAGGTGACGAAGAGACCCAGTACTTC. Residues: CASSLGDEETQYF.

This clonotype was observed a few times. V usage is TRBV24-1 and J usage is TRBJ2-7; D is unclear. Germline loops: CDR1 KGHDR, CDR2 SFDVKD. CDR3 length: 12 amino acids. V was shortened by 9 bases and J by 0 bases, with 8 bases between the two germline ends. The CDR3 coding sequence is TGTGCCACCGCCGGGCCCTCCTACGAGCAGTACTTC. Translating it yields CATAGPSYEQYF.

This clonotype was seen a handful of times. DNA of the CDR3: TGTGCCACCAGTGAAGGGACAGGGGGTAATGAGCAGTTCTTC. Protein: CATSEGTGGNEQFF. This chain links TRBV24-1 with TRBJ2-1; TRBD1 agrees at 11 bases. Per germline, CDR1 KGHDR and CDR2 SFDVKD. J gave up 7 bases and V 4 bases, and 2 bases lay outside the gene matches. CDR3 length: 14 residues.

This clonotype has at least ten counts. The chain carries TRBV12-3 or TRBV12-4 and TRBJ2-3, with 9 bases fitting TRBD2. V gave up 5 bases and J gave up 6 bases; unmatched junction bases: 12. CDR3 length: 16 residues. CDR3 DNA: TGTGCCAGCAGTGTATTGACTAGCGGAGCCGCGGATACGCAGTATTTT. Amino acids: CASSVLTSGAADTQYF.